The rows below give T cell receptor beta chains drawn from one sample of a study of T cell repertoires in cytomegalovirus infection. In TCRdb, the reads were re-called with MiXCR into one record per CDR3 protein. The profile shows under 800,000 distinct CDR3 sequences, roughly a quarter of them singletons. Sequencing was carried out using CD8+ T cells from PBMCs. The receptors shown here come from a human donor in good health (CMV status not recorded). Some clones in this sample may be carry-over from other donors' samples. CDR3s include the opening cysteine and the closing phenylalanine or tryptophan. The D gene is left open where the match is weak.

j_call,d_call,v_call,cdr3_aa
TRBJ2-2,TRBD1,TRBV5-4,CASGRDRGQGTGELFF
TRBJ2-1,TRBD2,TRBV7-9,CASSWTSGGFSYNEQFF
TRBJ2-1,NA,TRBV29-1,CSVVQARSYNEQFF
TRBJ1-5,NA,TRBV7-9,CASSNAAGNSNQPQHF
TRBJ2-3,NA,TRBV6-6,CASSYWGADTDTQYF
TRBJ1-1,NA,TRBV28,CASSLLMRGTEAFF
TRBJ1-2,NA,TRBV7-9,CASSRTGAGVDGYTF
TRBJ1-5,NA,TRBV12-3/TRBV12-4,CASGLSSHQPQHF
TRBJ2-2,NA,TRBV7-9,CASSVNRNTGELFF
TRBJ2-3,NA,TRBV7-6,CASSLFAGMADTQYF
TRBJ2-3,TRBD2,TRBV7-9,CASSRRTSGGPDTQYF